Shown below are 6 T cell receptor beta chains from a single sample sequenced in a study of blood T cell repertoires in COVID-19. Generated by immunoSEQ multiplex PCR, the TCRdb table keeps only in-frame clones and is missing some. Of fewer than 150,000 clones in the sample, around 86% were seen once. Sequenced: peripheral blood. The receptors stem from a woman between 50 and 59 years old who had recovered from COVID-19.

This chain uses TRBV5-1 with TRBJ2-5; 7 positions agree with TRBD1. The germline V gene encodes CDR1 SGHRS and CDR2 YFSETQ. Trimming at V came to 4 bases and at J to 2 bases, leaving 2 bases not matched to a gene. This CDR3 is 13 amino acids long. As DNA, the CDR3 is TGCGCCAGCAGCGGGACAGCACAAGAGACCCAGTACTTC. As protein: CASSGTAQETQYF.

Only one count was recorded for this clone. In nucleotides, the CDR3 is TGTGCCAGCTCACCAATAGCCTACAATGAGCAGTTCTTC. Residues: CASSPIAYNEQFF. V is TRBV18 and J is TRBJ2-1; D uncertain. V lost 2 bases, J lost 2 bases, and 4 bases lay in between. CDR1 is KGHSH, CDR2 LQKENI, per germline. The CDR3 totals 13 residues.

This clone has just one count. This rearrangement joins TRBV5-6 to TRBJ2-3, with TRBD1 matching 7 bases. This CDR3 region has 14 residues. Per the germline V gene, CDR1 is SGHDT and CDR2 is YYEEEE. J lost 6 bases, V lost 1 base, and 5 bases had no gene match. Here the CDR3 DNA reads TGTGCCAGCAGCTTGCAGGGGGTGGGCGATACGCAGTATTTT. Protein sequence: CASSLQGVGDTQYF. Variable domain in full (rest from reference TRBV5-6 and TRBJ2-3): DAGVTQSPTHLIKTRGQQVTLRCSPKSGHDTVSWYQQALGQGPQFIFQYYEEEERQRGNFPDRFSGHQFPNYSSELNVNALLLGDSALYLCASSLQGVGDTQYFGPGTRLTVL.

The chain recombines TRBV4-2 with TRBJ1-4; tentatively, D is TRBD1 (5 bases). V was trimmed by 1 base and J by 8 bases, leaving 14 bases between them. There are 15 residues in the CDR3. CDR1 and CDR2 from the germline V gene are LGHNA and YNFKEQ. CDR3 nucleotide sequence: TGTGCCAGCAGCCAAGCCGGAGGGGTTGGGGAAAAACTGTTTTTT. Protein sequence: CASSQAGGVGEKLFF.

The V call is TRBV4-1, the J call TRBJ2-1, with 11 bases aligning to TRBD2. V lost 0 bases and J lost 6; bases outside the gene matches: 1. Germline V gene sequence: CDR1 MGHRA, CDR2 YSYEKL. The CDR3 spans 15 residues. The CDR3 region is CASSQETSGSNEQFF. CDR3 DNA sequence: TGCGCCAGCAGCCAAGAAACTAGCGGGAGCAATGAGCAGTTCTTC.

The chain uses TRBV7-8 and TRBJ1-5; no reliable D call. CDR1 and CDR2 from the germline V gene are SGHVS and FQNEAQ. The germline V and J ends were trimmed by 3 bases and 0 bases, with 12 bases remaining between them. The CDR3 sequence is 16 residues long. CDR3 in DNA: TGTGCCAGCAGCTTCTATGCGGGCTTTAGCAATCAGCCCCAGCATTTT. Translating it yields CASSFYAGFSNQPQHF.